This T cell receptor beta chain was captured by sequencing in a study of blood T cell repertoires in COVID-19. Study as a whole: Samples representing acute and convalescent COVID-19 were sourced from the United States, Italy and Spain.

TCRdb's table, derived via immunoSEQ multiplex PCR, lists solely in-frame clones and lacks some. The sample has a few hundred thousand clones, less than 90% seen once. Either two negative PCRs, clearance, or symptom resolution qualified Cohort 3 donors as recovered. Unmatched junction bases numbered 18, after V lost 4 bases and J lost 5 bases. CDR1 MNHEY and CDR2 SMNVEV come from the germline V gene (reference sequence). CDR3 length: 19 amino acids. Sequenced material: PBMCs or T cells enriched from blood (not recorded which). The clonotype was recovered from a woman aged 25 to 39 who had recovered from COVID-19. This chain connects TRBV27 to TRBJ1-4; TRBD1 aligns across 8 bases. This chain's CDR3 is CASSSRIQGDWISNEKLFF. The CDR3 DNA follows: TGTGCCAGCAGTTCACGAATACAGGGGGATTGGATATCAAATGAAAAACTGTTTTTT.